Listed below are T cell receptor beta chains from one sample, sequenced in a study of cytomegalovirus exposure and HLA in healthy donors. Clones were read by immunoSEQ multiplex PCR, and TCRdb kept only the in-frame ones, dropping some. The profile shows 170,000 or so clones, roughly four fifths of them singletons. The sequenced material came from PBMCs. Receptors originate from a man in his fifties in good health and CMV-seronegative. The conserved cysteine and the conserved F or W are not part of the CDR3 here. Rows give clone size only sometimes, using once, few, many, or a class for an expanded clone.

j_gene: TRBJ2-3; v_gene: TRBV2; abundance: .; CDR3aa: ASSERRPTSPDTQY
j_gene: TRBJ2-1; v_gene: TRBV5-6; abundance: .; CDR3aa: ASSLFTAGGARNEQF
j_gene: TRBJ2-1; v_gene: TRBV27; abundance: .; CDR3aa: ASRFSGSIDNEQF
j_gene: TRBJ1-2; v_gene: TRBV6-5; abundance: .; CDR3aa: ASSYGASYGYT
j_gene: TRBJ1-5; v_gene: TRBV7-2; abundance: .; CDR3aa: ASSSGQPQPQH
j_gene: TRBJ2-2; v_gene: TRBV18; abundance: .; CDR3aa: ASSPSLAAVVTGELF
j_gene: TRBJ1-1; v_gene: TRBV7-2; abundance: .; CDR3aa: ASPAGTGGVGTEAF
j_gene: TRBJ1-2; v_gene: TRBV11-2; abundance: .; CDR3aa: ASSLDPDSRNYGYT
j_gene: TRBJ1-1; v_gene: TRBV2; abundance: .; CDR3aa: ASSEVPGSNTEAF
j_gene: TRBJ2-7; v_gene: TRBV10-3; abundance: .; CDR3aa: ATGGLSEQY
j_gene: TRBJ1-6; v_gene: TRBV28; abundance: .; CDR3aa: ASSQLPDRASPLH
j_gene: TRBJ2-7; v_gene: TRBV30; abundance: .; CDR3aa: AWSLLASYEQY
j_gene: TRBJ2-7; v_gene: TRBV19; abundance: .; CDR3aa: ASRRQGSYEQY
j_gene: TRBJ2-2; v_gene: TRBV9; abundance: .; CDR3aa: ASSPGLAGGPAGELF
j_gene: TRBJ2-2; v_gene: TRBV6-6; abundance: few; CDR3aa: ASSNPGQGPPGELF
j_gene: TRBJ1-6; v_gene: TRBV7-2; abundance: .; CDR3aa: ASSFRDSRSSPLH
j_gene: TRBJ1-3; v_gene: TRBV5-4; abundance: few; CDR3aa: ASSLDRAGNTIY
j_gene: TRBJ2-1; v_gene: TRBV7-2; abundance: .; CDR3aa: ATILGVITEQF
j_gene: TRBJ2-7; v_gene: TRBV7-6; abundance: .; CDR3aa: ASSPVGTAYEQY
j_gene: TRBJ2-7; v_gene: TRBV7-9; abundance: few; CDR3aa: SSSLAIGRSSYEQY
j_gene: TRBJ1-1; v_gene: TRBV4-1; abundance: .; CDR3aa: ASSSNVGGAF
j_gene: TRBJ2-7; v_gene: TRBV19; abundance: .; CDR3aa: ASSIGTGTGNYEQY
j_gene: TRBJ1-2; v_gene: TRBV11-2; abundance: .; CDR3aa: ASSSLRGGRGYT
j_gene: TRBJ2-7; v_gene: TRBV19; abundance: once; CDR3aa: ASSTQGAYEQY
j_gene: TRBJ2-5; v_gene: TRBV7-2; abundance: once; CDR3aa: ASSLVRLAGGAYQETQY
j_gene: TRBJ1-1; v_gene: TRBV2; abundance: few; CDR3aa: ASRVQGDTEAF
j_gene: TRBJ2-1; v_gene: TRBV27; abundance: .; CDR3aa: ASSLSPTSWNEQF
j_gene: TRBJ2-4; v_gene: TRBV6-5; abundance: few; CDR3aa: ASGRGKNIQY
j_gene: TRBJ1-2; v_gene: TRBV12-1; abundance: once; CDR3aa: ASSFARESGYT
j_gene: TRBJ2-1; v_gene: TRBV15; abundance: .; CDR3aa: ATSRGGSLWNNEQF
j_gene: TRBJ1-1; v_gene: TRBV19; abundance: .; CDR3aa: ASSIQGANTEAF
j_gene: TRBJ2-7; v_gene: TRBV11-2; abundance: .; CDR3aa: ASSLDRTGPPYEQY
j_gene: TRBJ2-7; v_gene: TRBV5-1; abundance: .; CDR3aa: ASSEGSGYEQY
j_gene: TRBJ1-2; v_gene: TRBV5-1; abundance: .; CDR3aa: ASSFDSHPGGSGYT
j_gene: TRBJ1-1; v_gene: TRBV19; abundance: once; CDR3aa: ASSKGQSTLEAF
j_gene: TRBJ1-2; v_gene: TRBV5-1; abundance: once; CDR3aa: ASSPTGGEFSGYT
j_gene: TRBJ1-1; v_gene: TRBV14; abundance: once; CDR3aa: ASSQVIGQLGEAF
j_gene: TRBJ2-7; v_gene: TRBV6-6; abundance: few; CDR3aa: ASSYRVLRGGDEQY
j_gene: TRBJ1-1; v_gene: TRBV11-2; abundance: .; CDR3aa: ASSHPQTGNTEAF
j_gene: TRBJ1-1; v_gene: TRBV7-9; abundance: .; CDR3aa: ASSQQGAGDTEAF
j_gene: TRBJ1-1; v_gene: TRBV5-1; abundance: .; CDR3aa: ASSLVGVTEAF
j_gene: TRBJ2-6; v_gene: TRBV7-9; abundance: .; CDR3aa: ASSFPSGGISGANVLT
j_gene: TRBJ2-7; v_gene: TRBV6-1; abundance: .; CDR3aa: ASSASGTGVYEQY
j_gene: TRBJ1-5; v_gene: TRBV6-5; abundance: .; CDR3aa: ASSRDRVGNQPQH
j_gene: TRBJ1-1; v_gene: TRBV7-9; abundance: .; CDR3aa: ASSLESSSTEAF
j_gene: TRBJ2-5; v_gene: TRBV5-1; abundance: once; CDR3aa: ASSVGLAGVRETQY
j_gene: TRBJ1-5; v_gene: TRBV9; abundance: few; CDR3aa: ASSVEQGNQPQH
j_gene: TRBJ2-1; v_gene: TRBV5-8; abundance: .; CDR3aa: ASSSGLARYNEQF